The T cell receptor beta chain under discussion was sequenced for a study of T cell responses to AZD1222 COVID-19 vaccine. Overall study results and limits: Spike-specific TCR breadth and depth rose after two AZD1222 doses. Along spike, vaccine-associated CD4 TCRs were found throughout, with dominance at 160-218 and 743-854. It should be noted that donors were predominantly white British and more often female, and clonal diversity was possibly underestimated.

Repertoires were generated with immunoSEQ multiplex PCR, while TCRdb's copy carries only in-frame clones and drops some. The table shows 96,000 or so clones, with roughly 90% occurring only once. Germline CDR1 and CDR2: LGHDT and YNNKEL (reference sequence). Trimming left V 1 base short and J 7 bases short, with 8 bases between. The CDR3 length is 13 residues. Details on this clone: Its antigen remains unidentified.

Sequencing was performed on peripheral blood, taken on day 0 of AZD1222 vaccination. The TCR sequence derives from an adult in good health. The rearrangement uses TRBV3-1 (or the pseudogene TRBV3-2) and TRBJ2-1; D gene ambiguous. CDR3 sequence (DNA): TGTGCCAGCAGCCAAGCCAGTCAAAATGAGCAGTTCTTC. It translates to CASSQASQNEQFF.